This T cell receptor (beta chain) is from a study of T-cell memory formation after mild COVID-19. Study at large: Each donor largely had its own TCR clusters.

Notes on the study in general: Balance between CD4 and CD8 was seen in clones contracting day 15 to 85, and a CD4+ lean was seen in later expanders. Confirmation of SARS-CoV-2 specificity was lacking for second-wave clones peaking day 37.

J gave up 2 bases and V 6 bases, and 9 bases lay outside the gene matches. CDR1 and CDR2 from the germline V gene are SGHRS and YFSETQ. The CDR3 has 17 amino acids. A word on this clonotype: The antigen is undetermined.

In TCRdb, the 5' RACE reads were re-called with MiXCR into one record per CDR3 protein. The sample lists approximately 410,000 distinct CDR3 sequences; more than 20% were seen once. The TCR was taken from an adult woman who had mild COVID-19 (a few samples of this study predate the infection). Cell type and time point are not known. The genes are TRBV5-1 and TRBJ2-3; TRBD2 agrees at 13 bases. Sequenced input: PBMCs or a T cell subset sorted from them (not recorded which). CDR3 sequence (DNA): TGCGCCAGCACCCGGACTAGCGGGGGCGCACCCACAGATACGCAGTATTTT. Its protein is CASTRTSGGAPTDTQYF. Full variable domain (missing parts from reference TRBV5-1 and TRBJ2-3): KAGVTQTPRYLIKTRGQQVTLSCSPISGHRSVSWYQQTPGQGLQFLFEYFSETQRNKGNFPGRFSGRQFSNSRSEMNVSTLELGDSALYLCASTRTSGGAPTDTQYFGPGTRLTVL.